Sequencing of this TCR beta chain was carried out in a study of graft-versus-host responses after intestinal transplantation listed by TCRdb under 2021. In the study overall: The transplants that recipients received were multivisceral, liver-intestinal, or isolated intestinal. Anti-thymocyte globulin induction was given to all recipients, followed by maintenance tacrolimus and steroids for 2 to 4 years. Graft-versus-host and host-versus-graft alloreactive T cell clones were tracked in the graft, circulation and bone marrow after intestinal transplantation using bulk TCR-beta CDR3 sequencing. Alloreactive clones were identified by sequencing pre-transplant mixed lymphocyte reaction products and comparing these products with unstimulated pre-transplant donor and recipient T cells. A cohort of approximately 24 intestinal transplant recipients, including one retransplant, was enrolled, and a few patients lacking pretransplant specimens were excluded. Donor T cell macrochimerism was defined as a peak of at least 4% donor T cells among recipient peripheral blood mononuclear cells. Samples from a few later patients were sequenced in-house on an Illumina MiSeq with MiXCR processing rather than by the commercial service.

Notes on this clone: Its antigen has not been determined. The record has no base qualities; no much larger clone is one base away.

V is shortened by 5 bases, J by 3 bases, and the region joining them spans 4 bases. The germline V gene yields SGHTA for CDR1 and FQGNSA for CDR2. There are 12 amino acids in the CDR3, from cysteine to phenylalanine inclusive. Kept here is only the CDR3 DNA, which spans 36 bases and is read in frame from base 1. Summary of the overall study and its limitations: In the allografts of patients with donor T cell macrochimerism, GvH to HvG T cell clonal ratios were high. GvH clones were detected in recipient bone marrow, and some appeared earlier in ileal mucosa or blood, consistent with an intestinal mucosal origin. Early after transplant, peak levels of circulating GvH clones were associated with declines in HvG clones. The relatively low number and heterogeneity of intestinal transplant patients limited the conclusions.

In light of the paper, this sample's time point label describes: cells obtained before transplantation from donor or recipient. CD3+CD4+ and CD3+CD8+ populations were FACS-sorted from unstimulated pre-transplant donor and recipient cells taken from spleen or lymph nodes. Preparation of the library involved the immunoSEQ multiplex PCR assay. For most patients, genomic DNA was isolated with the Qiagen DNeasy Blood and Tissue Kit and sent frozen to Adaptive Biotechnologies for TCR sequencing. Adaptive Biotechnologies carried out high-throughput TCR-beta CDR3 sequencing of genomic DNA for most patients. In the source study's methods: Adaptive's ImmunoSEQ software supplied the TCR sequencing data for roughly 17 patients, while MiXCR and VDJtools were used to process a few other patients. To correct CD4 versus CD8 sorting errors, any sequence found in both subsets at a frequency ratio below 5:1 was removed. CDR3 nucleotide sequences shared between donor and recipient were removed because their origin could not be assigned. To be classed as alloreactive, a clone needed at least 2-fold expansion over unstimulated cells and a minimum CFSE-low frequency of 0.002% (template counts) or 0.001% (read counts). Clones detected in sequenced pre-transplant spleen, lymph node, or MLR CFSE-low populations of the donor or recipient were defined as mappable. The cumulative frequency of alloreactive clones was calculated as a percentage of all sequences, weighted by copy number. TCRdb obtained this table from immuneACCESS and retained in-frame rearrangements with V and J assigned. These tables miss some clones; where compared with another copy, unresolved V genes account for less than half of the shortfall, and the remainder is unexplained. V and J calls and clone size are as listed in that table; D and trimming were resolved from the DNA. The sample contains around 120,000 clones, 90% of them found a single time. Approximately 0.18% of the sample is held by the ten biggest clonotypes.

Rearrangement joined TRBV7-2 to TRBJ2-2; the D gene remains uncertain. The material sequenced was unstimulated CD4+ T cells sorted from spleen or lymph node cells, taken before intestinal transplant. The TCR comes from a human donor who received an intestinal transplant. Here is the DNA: TGTGCCAGCAGCATATACACCGGGGAGCTGTTTTTT. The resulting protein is CASSIYTGELFF.